This paragraph covers one T cell receptor (beta chain) sequence. Original methodology: Scientists estimated how many nucleated cells there were by amplifying reference gene primers. Here immunoSEQ multiplex PCR was the method, and the copy in TCRdb shows in-frame clones only, minus some. V, J and clone size are taken as reported in that table, and D and trimming were inferred from the DNA itself. The table lists fewer than 400,000 clones, more than 75% of them singletons. The trim removed 2 bases at V and 5 bases at J, leaving 1 base unmatched. The germline gives CDR1 SGHTA, CDR2 FQGTGA. The CDR3 runs 14 residues. This entry belongs to a study of blood T cell repertoires in COVID-19. Study-wide background: Spain, Italy and the United States supplied samples that represented acute and convalescent COVID-19.

Sequencing input: peripheral blood. The V gene is TRBV7-3, the J gene TRBJ2-3, with 10 bases lining up with TRBD1. The TCR was taken from a human donor in a cohort sampled during active COVID-19. The CDR3 DNA follows: TGTGCCAGCAGCTTAGGGACAGGGGAAGATACGCAGTATTTT. It translates to CASSLGTGEDTQYF.